This paragraph reports one TCR beta chain. The antigen remains undetermined. Here immunoSEQ multiplex PCR was the method, and the copy in TCRdb shows in-frame clones only, minus some. The sample has about 64,000 clones, approximately 87% seen once. This specimen comes from a study of pediatric ulcerative colitis. V was pared by 4 bases and J by 4 bases, with 7 bases of the junction left unmatched. Germline V lookup: CDR1 MDHEN, CDR2 SYDVKM. The CDR3 spans 16 residues. Whole-study results and caveats: No controls had the two rectal clonotypes shared by ulcerative colitis patients.

What was sequenced was blood. The chain links TRBV28 to TRBJ2-1; 10 nucleotides match TRBD2. The sequence was obtained from a boy between 10 and 17 years old with severe ulcerative colitis. The CDR3 region has the DNA TGTGCCAGCAGTTACAGCGGGAGGGTCACATACAATGAGCAGTTCTTC. Amino acid sequence: CASSYSGRVTYNEQFF.